The source of this T cell receptor (beta chain) is a study of Ad26.COV2.S vaccination and SARS-CoV-2 variants. Study-level background: The vaccine Ad26.COV2.S was put into the muscle once, or twice with 56 days between. Study observations and caveats: Non-spike TCR breadth did not differ much between vaccine and placebo recipients.

The treatment was: over 15 received Ad26.COV2.S at low or high dose, single or two shots; 5 received placebo; per-sample allocation not given. Day 63 after the first injection of vaccine or placebo was the sampling time. Boston hosted the donor, who was an adult aged 18-55 years. A note on this clone: Its antigen remains unidentified.

Looked up from germline, CDR1 is SGDLS and CDR2 is YYNGEE. The length of the CDR3 is 17 residues. V gave up 3 bases and J gave up 1 base, with 18 bases separating them. Some clones are missing from TCRdb's copy, which holds only in-frame ones; the method was immunoSEQ multiplex PCR. The sample consists of about 440,000 clones, 90% of them appearing once. Sequencing used peripheral blood, obtained in a trial of Ad26.COV2.S vaccine versus placebo. This TCR was recovered from a person between 18 and 65 years old who received the Ad26.COV2.S COVID-19 vaccine or a placebo. The chain is built from TRBV9 and TRBJ2-3, with D possibly TRBD1 on 6 matching bases. DNA for the CDR3: TGTGCCAGCAGCGAGCCCTTTGGACAGCCCGGCACAGATACGCAGTATTTT. It is translated as CASSEPFGQPGTDTQYF.